This is a list of T cell receptor beta chains from one sample in a study of blood T cells in healthy people across ages. MiXCR was run by TCRdb on the 5' RACE reads, yielding one entry per CDR3 protein. This sample has roughly 1.7 million distinct CDR3 sequences, with about 35% found just once. Sequencing used blood. All receptors derive from a woman aged 25 to 39 in good health. The CDR3 runs from the conserved cysteine through the conserved F or W. D genes are given only for firm matches. Clone size is not always given. Where it is, it says once, few, many or a class for expanded clones.

V	J	size	D	DNA	CDR3
TRBV3-1	TRBJ2-7	.	TRBD2	TGTGCCAGCAGCCAAGATGAGGGCGGGAGCCCCTACGAGCAGTACTTC	CASSQDEGGSPYEQYF
TRBV6-1	TRBJ2-3	.	.	TGTGCCAGCAGTGATCGAGCTAGAAGCACAGATACGCAGTATTTT	CASSDRARSTDTQYF
TRBV20-1	TRBJ1-5	.	.	TGCAGTGCTAATGCTAATAGCAATCAGCCCCAGCATTTT	CSANANSNQPQHF
TRBV27	TRBJ2-7	.	TRBD2	TGTGCCAGCAGTTTAGTCGCGCTAGCGGGAGACGAGCAGTACTTC	CASSLVALAGDEQYF
TRBV27	TRBJ2-1	.	.	TGTGCCAGCAGCGATCCGCGTGCTCGGGGCGATGAGCAGTTCTTC	CASSDPRARGDEQFF
TRBV5-1	TRBJ2-4	few	.	TGCGCCAAATCCGGGGCGAAGGGAGCCAAAAACATTCAGTACTTC	CAKSGAKGAKNIQYF
TRBV4-1	TRBJ2-7	few	TRBD2	TGCGCCAGCAGCCTTGCTATAGCGGGAAGCTCCTACGAGCAGTACTTC	CASSLAIAGSSYEQYF
TRBV5-1	TRBJ2-5	.	.	TGCGCCAGCAGCTTGGCATCGCTTCAGGACGGTCAAGAGACCCAGTACTTC	CASSLASLQDGQETQYF
TRBV5-6	TRBJ1-1	few	.	TGTGCCAGCAGCTTGATAGGGCGTCCGAACACTGAAGCTTTCTTT	CASSLIGRPNTEAFF
TRBV20-1	TRBJ1-2	.	TRBD1	TGCAGTGTCCCGACAGGGGGGGCCTATGGCTACACCTTC	CSVPTGGAYGYTF
TRBV4-1	TRBJ2-7	.	.	TGCGCCAGCAGCCACGACCGCCCCGCGGCGCTGAAAAGCAATGAGCAGTACTTC	CASSHDRPAALKSNEQYF
TRBV2	TRBJ1-4	.	.	TGTGCCAGCAGTGATAGGACGGAGAATGAAAAACTGTTTTTT	CASSDRTENEKLFF
TRBV27	TRBJ1-1	.	TRBD1	TGTGCCAGCCACAGGGGGCAAACTGAAGCTTTCTTT	CASHRGQTEAFF
TRBV20-1	TRBJ2-7	few	.	TGCAGTGCTAGAGATCCTCCGAAGCCCTACGAGCAGTACTTC	CSARDPPKPYEQYF
TRBV18	TRBJ2-3	few	.	TGTGCCAGCTCCCTTATGCCGGGGCATGGAGGGGCAGATACGCAGTATTTT	CASSLMPGHGGADTQYF
TRBV29-1	TRBJ2-7	many	.	TGCAGCGTTAGGACTACCCTCGTGGAGTACTTC	CSVRTTLVEYF
TRBV6-1	TRBJ2-7	.	.	TGTGCCAGCAGTGCAGGAGGGGACAGCTACGAGCAGTACTTC	CASSAGGDSYEQYF
TRBV7-2	TRBJ1-5	few	.	TGTGCCAGCAGCTCGGGGGGGAGAAGCAATCAGCCCCAGCATTTT	CASSSGGRSNQPQHF
TRBV11-2	TRBJ2-3	.	.	TGTGCCAGCAGCTTAGGCCTTCCGCGGGGGCATACGCAGTATTTT	CASSLGLPRGHTQYF
TRBV7-2	TRBJ2-1	few	.	TGTGCCAGCAGCTTAGAGTACAAGCCCTACAATGAGCAGTTCTTC	CASSLEYKPYNEQFF
TRBV9	TRBJ2-7	many	.	TGTGCCAGCGACCCCGCAGGAAACGAGCAGTACTTC	CASDPAGNEQYF
TRBV28	TRBJ1-5	once	TRBD1	TGTGCCAGCAGTACCTGGGATGACAGGGGGGCCGGAAATCAGCCCCAGCATTTT	CASSTWDDRGAGNQPQHF
TRBV4-1	TRBJ1-2	.	TRBD1	TGCGCCGGCAGCCAAGCTCGACAGGGGTATGGCTACACCTTC	CAGSQARQGYGYTF
TRBV4-1	TRBJ2-4	.	.	TGCGCCAGCAGCCAACTTCAACTAGCCAAAAACATTCAGTACTTC	CASSQLQLAKNIQYF
TRBV9	TRBJ2-3	few	.	TGTGCCAGCAGCGTTTCCTCCCGTCATAAAACCACAGATACGCAGTATTTT	CASSVSSRHKTTDTQYF
TRBV7-9	TRBJ2-3	.	.	TGTGCCAGTATTTTGGGCACAGATACGCAGTATTTT	CASILGTDTQYF
TRBV2	TRBJ2-3	.	.	TGTGCCAGCGCTCGGGGCTCTAGCACAGATACGCAGTATTTT	CASARGSSTDTQYF
TRBV28	TRBJ2-3	.	TRBD2	TGTGCCAGCAGGTCCGGGACTAGCGGGAAAGGCGGTCATACGCAGTATTTT	CASRSGTSGKGGHTQYF
TRBV12-3/TRBV12-4	TRBJ1-5	.	.	TGTGCCAGCAGTTTTTGGGTAGAGGGGCCCCAGCATTTT	CASSFWVEGPQHF
TRBV2	TRBJ2-1	.	.	TGTGCCAGCAGCATTATCCGGGAGCAGTTCTTC	CASSIIREQFF
TRBV12-3/TRBV12-4	TRBJ2-7	many	TRBD2	TGTGCCAGCAGTGAGGGACTAGCGGGGGGCGAGCAGTACTTC	CASSEGLAGGEQYF
TRBV3-1	TRBJ2-5	.	TRBD1	TGTGCCAGCAGCCAAGATTCGGGCAGGGGGCAAGAGACCCAGTACTTC	CASSQDSGRGQETQYF
TRBV6-5	TRBJ1-2	.	.	TGTGCCAGCAGCGGGACGGCAAAATATGGCTACACCTTC	CASSGTAKYGYTF
TRBV5-1	TRBJ1-6	.	.	TGCGCCAGCAGCTTGGCCGCACCTGTCGCTTCACCCCTCCACTTT	CASSLAAPVASPLHF
TRBV25-1	TRBJ2-5	.	.	TGTGCCAGCAGTGAGGCAGGGTCTGGGCAAGAGACCCAGTACTTC	CASSEAGSGQETQYF
TRBV27	TRBJ1-1	few	.	TGTGCCAGCAGTGGGCAGGGCGGGATGGACACTGAAGCTTTCTTT	CASSGQGGMDTEAFF
TRBV5-1	TRBJ1-1	.	.	TGCGCCAGCAGCTTGCACAGGGCTAACACTGAAGCTTTCTTT	CASSLHRANTEAFF
TRBV2	TRBJ2-1	.	TRBD2	TGTGCCAGCAGTGGAACGAGACTAGCAGCGAATGAGCAGTTCTTC	CASSGTRLAANEQFF
TRBV12-3/TRBV12-4	TRBJ2-7	many	.	TGTGCCAGCAGTTTAAGGGGCAGGTGGGGTTACGAGCAGTACTTC	CASSLRGRWGYEQYF
TRBV10-2	TRBJ2-7	.	TRBD2	TGCGCCAGCAGGGGGAGCGGGGGGGCCTACGAGCAGTACTTC	CASRGSGGAYEQYF
TRBV2	TRBJ2-2	.	.	TGTGCCAGCAGTGGATATGCGCAGGGACACACCGGGGAGCTGTTTTTT	CASSGYAQGHTGELFF
TRBV28	TRBJ1-1	.	.	TGTGCCACCGAGGGGGTCGTCAACACTGAAGCTTTCTTT	CATEGVVNTEAFF
TRBV5-1	TRBJ2-4	few	TRBD1	TGCGTCAGCAGCGCACGACAGGGGCAAAACATTCAGTACTTC	CVSSARQGQNIQYF
TRBV15	TRBJ1-5	few	.	TGTGCCACCAGCAGAGCCCGAACATACAATCAGCCCCAGCATTTT	CATSRARTYNQPQHF
TRBV4-1	TRBJ2-1	.	.	TGCGCCAGCGCTTTCGTTTTATCCTACAATGAGCAGTTCTTC	CASAFVLSYNEQFF
TRBV13	TRBJ2-7	.	.	TGTGCCAGCAGTTCACATAGCAGCTCCTACGAGCAGTACTTC	CASSSHSSSYEQYF
TRBV5-1	TRBJ2-3	.	.	TGCGCCAGCAGCTTGGGCGGGAAGAGTAACGCAGATACGCAGTATTTT	CASSLGGKSNADTQYF
TRBV21-1	TRBJ1-2	.	.	TGTGCCAGCAGCAGGGACAGGGGAATCCCTAACTATGGCTACACCTTC	CASSRDRGIPNYGYTF
TRBV6-5	TRBJ1-2	.	.	TGTGCCGGCAGTTACTCTCGTGTGAGCTACACCTTC	CAGSYSRVSYTF
TRBV12-3/TRBV12-4	TRBJ1-4	.	.	TGTGCCAGCAGTTTTGGACGGATTAATGAAAAACTGTTTTTT	CASSFGRINEKLFF
TRBV28	TRBJ2-5	.	TRBD2	TGTGCCAGCAGTTTTGGAGCGGGAGGGCATGAGACCCAGTACTTC	CASSFGAGGHETQYF
TRBV12-3/TRBV12-4	TRBJ2-2	.	.	TGTGCCAGCAGTTTAGGGAGCGGGTTCGACACCGGGGAGCTGTTTTTT	CASSLGSGFDTGELFF
TRBV15	TRBJ1-6	.	TRBD1	TGTGCCACCAGCAGAGATCAGGGGGACAATTCACCCCTCCACTTT	CATSRDQGDNSPLHF
TRBV28	TRBJ2-1	few	TRBD2	TGTGCCAGCAGTTTTCGCGGCGGGAGGTACCTTTACAATGAGCAGTTCTTC	CASSFRGGRYLYNEQFF
TRBV20-1	TRBJ2-7	few	.	TGCAGTGCTTTACAGGGAGGCGAGCAGTACTTC	CSALQGGEQYF
TRBV28	TRBJ2-3	few	.	TGTGCCAGCAGTGAGACAGGGAGGGGAGATACGCAGTATTTT	CASSETGRGDTQYF
TRBV4-2	TRBJ2-5	.	TRBD1	TGTGCCAGCAGCCAGGGACAGGATCAAGAGACCCAGTACTTC	CASSQGQDQETQYF